The clone carrying this TCR beta chain has only a few counts. Antigen specificity is unknown. CDR3 length equals 15 residues. Trimming cost V 3 bases and J 7 bases, with 16 bases left between them. Germline CDR1 is LNHNV and CDR2 is YYDKDF (reference sequence). This sample is drawn from a study of T cell clones after liver transplantation. Background on the study: As an antigen-independent comparator, third-party-reactive TCRbeta sequences came from pre-transplant mixed lymphocyte reactions. Study findings and constraints: Graft donor-reactive T cells possibly entered the graft instead of undergoing deletion. In most of the 8 subjects, circulating graft-donor-reactive CD4 TCRbeta sequences fell significantly after transplant.

Thawed unstimulated PBMCs were FACS-sorted by CD3, CD4 and CD8 into two populations. Clones were sequenced by immunoSEQ multiplex PCR, and TCRdb holds only the in-frame ones, with some missing. The data contain 80,000 or so clones, roughly four fifths of them singletons. The source is a human patient who received a liver transplant. The T cells may partly be graft donor cells. The rearrangement links TRBV15 to TRBJ2-4; D gene unclear. Sequencing was performed on CD4+ T cells from blood, taken 45 to 46 months after liver transplant. CDR3 sequence: CATSSGHLNGNIQYF. The CDR3 DNA reads TGTGCCACCAGCAGTGGGCACTTAAATGGGAACATTCAGTACTTC. The variable domain in full, with the rest retrieved from reference TRBV15 and TRBJ2-4, is DAMVIQNPRYQVTQFGKPVTLSCSQTLNHNVMYWYQQKSSQAPKLLFHYYDKDFNNEADTPDNFQSRRPNTSFCFLDIRSPGLGDTAMYLCATSSGHLNGNIQYFGAGTRLSVL.